Here is one T cell receptor (beta chain) with its context. In the original processing: Nucleated cell counts were estimated from reference gene primer amplification. Generated by immunoSEQ multiplex PCR, the TCRdb table keeps only in-frame clones and is missing some. Clonal size and the V and J genes are those of that table, whereas D and trimming came from the DNA. The profile shows tens of thousands of clones, more than 75% of them singletons. This entry comes from a study of blood T cell repertoires in COVID-19. Study-wide context: Both acute and convalescent COVID-19 samples were obtained from the United States, Italy and Spain. T cells, B-cell-depleted T cells, or PBMCs provided the cDNA or gDNA that served as material.

This CDR3 has 15 residues. Trimming at V came to 3 bases and at J to 8 bases, leaving 9 bases not matched to a gene. Germline-derived CDR1 and CDR2 are KGHDR and SFDVKD. The genes are TRBV24-1 and TRBJ2-1, with TRBD2 identical over 7 bases. This TCR was sampled from a human donor with acute or convalescent COVID-19. The donor label of this sample is uncertain. Specimen: peripheral blood. In DNA form, the CDR3 reads TGTGCCACCAGTGATACCCAGGGTGCGGGGGATGAGCAGTTCTTC. It yields the protein CATSDTQGAGDEQFF.